This entry concerns a single TCR beta chain. Libraries were prepared by immunoSEQ multiplex PCR; TCRdb keeps only in-frame clonotypes and omits some of them. Altogether about 210,000 clones are present, approximately 82% being singletons, with the ten largest covering around 12%. The data stem from a study of blood T cell repertoires in COVID-19. This CDR3 region has 15 residues. This chain joins TRBV1 and TRBJ1-1. TRBV1 is listed as a pseudogene. The sample consisted of peripheral blood. This sequence was found in a woman aged 35 to 49 with acute or convalescent COVID-19. CDR3 sequence: CTSSQDFMRNTEAFF. CDR3 coding DNA: TGCACCAGCAGCCAAGATTTTATGCGGAACACTGAAGCTTTCTTT.